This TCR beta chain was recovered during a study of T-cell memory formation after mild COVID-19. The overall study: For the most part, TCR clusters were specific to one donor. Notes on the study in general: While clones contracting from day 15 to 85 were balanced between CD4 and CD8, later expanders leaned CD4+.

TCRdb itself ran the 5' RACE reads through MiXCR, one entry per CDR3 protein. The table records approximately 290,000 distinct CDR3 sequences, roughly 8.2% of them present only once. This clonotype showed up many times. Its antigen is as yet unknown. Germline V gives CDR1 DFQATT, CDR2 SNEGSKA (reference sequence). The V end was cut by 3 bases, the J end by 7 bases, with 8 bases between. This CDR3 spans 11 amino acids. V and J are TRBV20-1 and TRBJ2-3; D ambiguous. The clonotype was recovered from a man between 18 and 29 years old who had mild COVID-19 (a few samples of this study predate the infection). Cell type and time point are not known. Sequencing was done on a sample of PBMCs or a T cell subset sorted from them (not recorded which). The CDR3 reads CSASLTHTQYF. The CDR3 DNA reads TGCAGTGCTAGCTTGACCCATACGCAGTATTTT.